Below, 22 T cell receptor beta chains from the same sample are listed, as sequenced in a study of blood T cell repertoires in COVID-19. Only in-frame clones appear in the TCRdb table, and some are missing; sequencing was by immunoSEQ multiplex PCR. Seen here are 100,000 to 150,000 clones, 70% to 90% observed once, and the top ten hold roughly 1.1%. Specimen: peripheral blood. The receptor source for this set is an elderly woman with acute or convalescent COVID-19.

This chain uses TRBV19 with TRBJ2-1; D not resolved. Germline V lookup: CDR1 LNHDA, CDR2 SQIVND (reference sequence). The CDR3 length is 11 residues. Trimming pared 4 bases from V and 16 bases from J, leaving 14 bases between. CDR3 residues: CASSTSGAPFF. Here the CDR3 DNA reads TGTGCCAGTAGTACGTCCGGAGCCCCATTCTTC.

The V and J genes are TRBV6-2 or TRBV6-3 and TRBJ2-5; D gene unclear. Deletions cut 3 bases from V and 5 bases from J, with 4 bases between. The CDR3 runs 11 residues. CDR1 MNHEY and CDR2 SVGEGT come from the germline V gene. CDR3 bases: TGTGCCAGCAGTTATTATGAGACCCAGTACTTC. Translated: CASSYYETQYF.

The chain is built from TRBV9 and TRBJ2-3; a possible D gene is TRBD1 (6 bases). Between the trimmed V and J ends, which lost 0 bases and 2 bases, there was a span of 10 bases. This CDR3 comprises 15 residues. Germline loops: CDR1 SGDLS, CDR2 YYNGEE. The CDR3 nucleotides read TGTGCCAGCAGCGTAGAAACAGGGACCACAGATACGCAGTATTTT. Its protein product is CASSVETGTTDTQYF.

The V gene is TRBV3-1 (or the pseudogene TRBV3-2), the J gene TRBJ1-5; D remains ambiguous. V lost 2 bases and J lost 5, with 7 bases in between. Germline CDR1 reads LGHDT; CDR2 reads YNNKEL (reference sequence). This CDR3 comprises 13 residues. The chain's CDR3 is CASSQPGDQPQHF. Here the CDR3 DNA reads TGTGCCAGCAGCCAACCGGGTGATCAGCCCCAGCATTTT.

V is TRBV27 and J is TRBJ1-2; TRBD1 aligns across 7 bases. This CDR3 spans 12 amino acids. Germline loops: CDR1 MNHEY, CDR2 SMNVEV (reference sequence). V lost 4 bases, J lost 6 bases, and 2 bases stayed unmatched. CDR3 bases: TGTGCCAGCAGTTACAGGGGACATGGCTACACCTTC. It codes for CASSYRGHGYTF.

The genes are TRBV19 and TRBJ2-3; TRBD2 matches 10 bases. The germline V gene encodes CDR1 LNHDA and CDR2 SQIVND (reference sequence). Trimming at V came to 4 bases and at J to 5 bases, leaving 12 bases not matched to a gene. The CDR3 has 17 residues. CDR3 bases: TGTGCCAGTAGTAGAGCTAGCGGGGGCCCCGGGAAAGATACGCAGTATTTT. Translation: CASSRASGGPGKDTQYF.

The chain carries TRBV7-3 and TRBJ1-6; TRBD1 aligns across 7 bases. Unmatched junction bases numbered 1, after V lost 4 bases and J lost 7 bases. Per germline, CDR1 SGHTA and CDR2 FQGTGA. CDR3 length: 13 residues. CDR3 bases: TGTGCCAGCAGCTCGGGACAGAATTCACCCCTCCACTTT. Its protein is CASSSGQNSPLHF.

This clone occurred once. The rearrangement uses TRBV27 and TRBJ1-5, with D possibly being TRBD1 (5 bases). The V gene's germline CDR1 is MNHEY and CDR2 SMNVEV (reference sequence). The ends were cut back, 3 bases at V and 5 bases at J, with 8 bases in the middle. The CDR3 has 13 amino acids. CDR3 bases: TGTGCCAGCAGTTTTTTAGGGGATCAGCCCCAGCATTTT. Translated: CASSFLGDQPQHF.

This rearrangement joins TRBV6-5 to TRBJ1-1; D not resolved. This CDR3 is 13 amino acids long. V was clipped by 11 bases and J by 0 bases, with 13 bases between them. The V gene's germline CDR1 is MNHEY and CDR2 SVGAGI. CDR3 coding DNA: TGTGCCGTCAAGAGGGAAATGAACACTGAAGCTTTCTTT. It codes for CAVKREMNTEAFF.

This chain connects TRBV7-2 to TRBJ2-1; D possibly corresponds to TRBD2 (6 bases). Germline CDR1 is SGHTA and CDR2 is FQGNSA. V lost 3 bases and J lost 9, with 6 bases in between. The CDR3 loop spans 11 amino acids. The CDR3 region is CASSLGGEQFF. The CDR3 DNA reads as TGTGCCAGCAGCTTGGGGGGTGAGCAGTTCTTC.

This clone was recorded only once. For the CDR3, the DNA is TGTGCCAGCTCACCAAGTGGGCTTGAAGGTTCACCCCTCCACTTT. This translates into CASSPSGLEGSPLHF. The chain carries TRBV18 and TRBJ1-6; D remains ambiguous. The germline CDR1 and CDR2 sequences are KGHSH and LQKENI. With 2 bases removed from V and 9 bases from J, the gap between germline ends came to 14 bases. The CDR3 consists of 15 residues.

This clone showed up just a few times. V gene TRBV6-1 combines with J gene TRBJ1-1; tentative D call: TRBD1 (5 bases). V was cut by 2 bases and J by 5 bases, with 15 bases left in between. Per the germline V gene, CDR1 is MNHNS and CDR2 is SASEGT. CDR3 length equals 15 residues. The CDR3 loop is CASSEPRGVSTEAFF. CDR3 DNA: TGTGCCAGCAGTGAACCCCGGGGGGTGAGTACTGAAGCTTTCTTT.

This clone was seen just once. This chain uses TRBV5-1 with TRBJ1-1; no reliable D call. Trimming left V 1 base short and J 1 base short, with 11 bases between. Germline loops: CDR1 SGHRS, CDR2 YFSETQ. The CDR3 is 15 residues long. CDR3 DNA: TGCGCCAGCAGCTTGAGAAGGAGAGGGAACACTGAAGCTTTCTTT. It codes for CASSLRRRGNTEAFF.

The V call is TRBV5-1, the J call TRBJ2-1; no clear D. Per germline, CDR1 SGHRS and CDR2 YFSETQ. This CDR3 has 15 amino acids. Trimming shortened V by 2 bases and J by 2 bases, and 11 bases separated the two germline ends. The CDR3 is CASSFFTEAYNEQFF. Here the CDR3 DNA reads TGCGCCAGCAGCTTTTTCACCGAGGCCTACAATGAGCAGTTCTTC.

The V gene is TRBV18, the J gene TRBJ1-2; the D gene is possibly TRBD1 (6 bases). V was shortened by 1 base and J by 8 bases, with 11 bases between the two germline ends. The germline V gene has CDR1 KGHSH and CDR2 LQKENI. The CDR3 loop spans 13 amino acids. The CDR3: CASSPQNREGYTF. The CDR3 bases are TGTGCCAGCTCACCACAGAACAGGGAAGGCTACACCTTC.

The rearrangement links TRBV6-5 to TRBJ1-1; 8 bases are a match to TRBD1. Germline lookup yields CDR1 MNHEY and CDR2 SVGAGI. This CDR3 contains 16 residues. V was pared by 2 bases and J by 0 bases, with 5 bases of the junction left unmatched. The CDR3 DNA sequence: TGTGCCAGCAGTTACGGGACAGGTTCAATGAACACTGAAGCTTTCTTT. This gives the protein CASSYGTGSMNTEAFF.

The chain links TRBV11-2 to TRBJ1-2; D is possibly TRBD1 (6 bases). The germline V gene encodes CDR1 SGHAT and CDR2 FQNNGV. Trimming took 0 bases from V and 2 from J, leaving 10 bases between them. CDR3 length: 15 amino acids. CDR3 nucleotides: TGTGCCAGCAGCTTAGAGTGGCAGGGGAACTATGGCTACACCTTC. Translation gives CASSLEWQGNYGYTF. Full variable domain (remainder filled in from reference TRBV11-2 and TRBJ1-2): EAGVAQSPRYKIIEKRQSVAFWCNPISGHATLYWYQQILGQGPKLLIQFQNNGVVDDSQLPKDRFSAERLKGVDSTLKIQPAKLEDSAVYLCASSLEWQGNYGYTFGSGTRLTVV.

The chain carries TRBV19 and TRBJ1-1; 7 nucleotides match TRBD1. Germline V gives CDR1 LNHDA, CDR2 SQIVND (reference sequence). The CDR3 runs to 12 residues. The J segment lost 3 bases and the V segment lost 6 bases, leaving 1 base of the junction unmatched. CDR3 residues: CASSDRDTEAFF. The CDR3 region has the DNA TGTGCCAGTAGCGACAGGGACACTGAAGCTTTCTTT.

V is TRBV5-4 and J is TRBJ2-3, with TRBD1 identical over 8 bases. V trimming: 0 bases; J trimming: 2 bases; junction bases outside the gene matches: 2. The CDR3 runs to 15 residues. Germline lookup yields CDR1 SGHNT and CDR2 YYREEE (reference sequence). CDR3 sequence: CASSLDRGFTDTQYF. The CDR3 DNA is TGTGCCAGCAGCTTGGACAGGGGGTTCACAGATACGCAGTATTTT.

The V gene is TRBV7-7, the J gene TRBJ1-3; D unclear. Germline V gene data show CDR1 as SSHAT and CDR2 as FNYEAQ (reference sequence). The CDR3 totals 13 residues. Trimming shortened V by 5 bases and J by 2 bases, and 7 bases separated the two germline ends. The CDR3 sequence: CASSPNPGNTIYF. CDR3 nucleotide sequence: TGTGCCAGCAGCCCTAATCCTGGAAACACCATATATTTT.

This clone was seen once. The V gene is TRBV5-1, the J gene TRBJ2-1; D may be TRBD1 (6 bases). The CDR3 length is 14 residues. The ends were cut back, 6 bases at V and 2 bases at J, with 12 bases in the middle. In germline, CDR1 is SGHRS, CDR2 YFSETQ. The CDR3 here is CASTTGNPYNEQFF. CDR3 nucleotide sequence: TGCGCCAGCACCACAGGGAACCCCTACAATGAGCAGTTCTTC.

This clone was counted a single time. V and J are TRBV4-2 and TRBJ1-4; 7 bases are a match to TRBD1. The CDR3 is 14 residues long. The germline V gene encodes CDR1 LGHNA and CDR2 YNFKEQ. With 5 bases clipped from V and 4 bases from J, the junction kept 4 bases outside the gene matches. For the CDR3, the DNA is TGTGCCAGCAGCGCGAGACAGGGTAATGAAAAACTGTTTTTT. Its protein is CASSARQGNEKLFF.